The 24 T cell receptor beta chains given below trace back to one sample, sequenced in a study of T-cell memory formation after mild COVID-19. TCRdb reanalysed the 5' RACE reads using MiXCR and keeps one entry per CDR3 protein. The sample records fewer than 600,000 distinct CDR3 sequences, about 20% being singletons. The sample comprised PBMCs or a T cell subset sorted from them (not recorded which). These receptors were obtained from an adult woman who had mild COVID-19 (a few samples of this study predate the infection). Cell type and time point are not known.

This rearrangement joins TRBV7-9 to TRBJ1-1; D is uncertain. The length of the CDR3 is 9 residues. Germline V gene lookup returns CDR1 SEHNR and CDR2 FQNEAQ (reference sequence). The V end was cut by 7 bases, the J end by 3 bases, with 0 bases between. The chain's CDR3 is CASNTEAFF. The CDR3 DNA reads as TGTGCCAGCAACACTGAAGCTTTCTTT. The complete variable domain, with remaining parts taken from reference TRBV7-9 and TRBJ1-1, reads DTGVSQNPRHKITKRGQNVTFRCDPISEHNRLYWYRQTLGQGPEFLTYFQNEAQLEKSRLLSDRFSAERPKGSFSTLEIQRTEQGDSAMYLCASNTEAFFGQGTRLTVV.

V is TRBV4-2 and J is TRBJ1-1; weak D call: TRBD1 (6 bases). The CDR3 is 15 residues long. Per germline, CDR1 LGHNA and CDR2 YNFKEQ. The germline V and J ends were trimmed by 4 bases and 4 bases, with 16 bases remaining between them. The CDR3: CASSPTPQGTTEAFF. The CDR3 nucleotides are TGTGCCAGCAGCCCCACCCCGCAGGGGACCACTGAAGCTTTCTTT.

The J gene is TRBJ1-4, the V gene TRBV24-1, with 9 positions matching TRBD1. CDR3 length equals 13 residues. The germline CDR1 and CDR2 sequences are KGHDR and SFDVKD. The V gene end was trimmed by 5 bases and the J gene end by 10 bases; junction bases not matched to a gene: 4. CDR3 loop: CATSALTGGKLFF. DNA for the CDR3: TGTGCCACCAGTGCGCTGACAGGGGGAAAACTGTTTTTT.

The chain links TRBV5-6 to TRBJ2-3, with D maybe TRBD2 (6 bases). This CDR3 contains 14 residues. Germline V CDR1 and CDR2: SGHDT, YYEEEE. V was trimmed by 1 base and J by 6 bases, leaving 12 bases between them. This CDR3 reads CASSLRTRGDTQYF. Written as DNA, the CDR3 is TGTGCCAGCAGCTTGAGGACTCGGGGGGATACGCAGTATTTT.

This chain uses TRBV7-9 with TRBJ2-5; 9 bases are a match to TRBD1. Per germline, CDR1 SEHNR and CDR2 FQNEAQ (reference sequence). V trimming: 4 bases; J trimming: 3 bases; junction bases outside the gene matches: 6. This CDR3 has 15 amino acids. The DNA for the CDR3 is TGTGCCAGCAGCTCGCCGGACAGGGGCAAAGAGACCCAGTACTTC. This encodes CASSSPDRGKETQYF.

This clonotype was detected ten times or more. The chain has TRBV12-3 or TRBV12-4 and TRBJ1-1; D gene uncertain. V was trimmed by 5 bases and J by 7 bases, leaving 14 bases between them. The CDR3 consists of 13 residues. CDR3 coding DNA: TGTGCCAGCAGTCTCTACGGAGGCCATGAAGCTTTCTTT. It codes for CASSLYGGHEAFF.

This clonotype came up a few times. The chain employs TRBV6-6 and TRBJ2-7; TRBD1 might be the D (6 bases). The length of the CDR3 is 15 residues. Trimming took off 2 bases at V and 7 bases at J, with 18 bases between the two ends. Looked up from germline, CDR1 is MNHNY and CDR2 is SVGAGI (reference sequence). The CDR3 DNA follows: TGTGCCAGCAGTTACCCGGTCGGCAGGGGCGAGGAGCAGTACTTC. It yields the protein CASSYPVGRGEEQYF.

The chain recombines TRBV20-1 with TRBJ1-1; D is possibly TRBD1 (5 bases). This CDR3 has 13 residues. V lost 3 bases and J lost 4, with 12 bases in between. Germline V CDR1 and CDR2: DFQATT, SNEGSKA (reference sequence). CDR3 sequence: CSARGQRGTEAFF. As DNA, the CDR3 is TGCAGTGCTAGGGGGCAGAGGGGCACTGAAGCTTTCTTT.

The V call is TRBV4-1, the J call TRBJ2-5; a weak D match, TRBD2 (7 bases). V dropped 0 bases and J dropped 4 bases, with 15 bases sitting between them. This CDR3 region has 16 residues. Germline assignment: CDR1 MGHRA and CDR2 YSYEKL. CDR3 coding DNA: TGCGCCAGCAGCCAAGATTTAGGGGGGGGCCTAGAGACCCAGTACTTC. It encodes CASSQDLGGGLETQYF.

The chain employs TRBV12-3 or TRBV12-4 and TRBJ2-2; tentatively, D is TRBD1 or TRBD2 (6 bases each). Trimming cost V 6 bases and J 7 bases, with 12 bases left between them. There are 13 residues in the CDR3. CDR3 loop: CASSPGAHGELFF. CDR3 DNA: TGTGCCAGCAGCCCGGGGGCTCACGGGGAGCTGTTTTTT.

The CDR3 nucleotides read TGCAGTGCTAGTACGAGTCCGACTAGTGAGACCCAGTACTTC. Translating it yields CSASTSPTSETQYF. This chain uses TRBV20-1 with TRBJ2-5; possible D gene TRBD2, 6 bases. The CDR3 sequence is 14 residues long. Per the germline V gene, CDR1 is DFQATT and CDR2 is SNEGSKA (reference sequence). Trimming pared 3 bases from V and 5 bases from J, leaving 16 bases between.

This chain uses TRBV7-9 with TRBJ1-1; D remains ambiguous. The CDR3 has 14 amino acids. Between the trimmed V and J ends, which lost 5 bases and 0 bases, there was a span of 10 bases. Germline loops: CDR1 SEHNR, CDR2 FQNEAQ (reference sequence). CDR3 sequence: CASSREVMNTEAFF. CDR3 bases: TGTGCCAGCAGCCGGGAGGTAATGAACACTGAAGCTTTCTTT.

This clonotype was observed many times. The rearrangement joins TRBV7-2 to TRBJ1-5; no reliable D call. The CDR3 extends over 14 amino acids. The V gene's germline CDR1 is SGHTA and CDR2 FQGNSA. Trimming pared 5 bases from V and 4 bases from J, leaving 12 bases between. Here the CDR3 reads CASSAGEANQPQHF. The DNA for the CDR3 is TGTGCCAGCAGCGCCGGGGAGGCAAATCAGCCCCAGCATTTT. Full variable domain (missing parts from reference TRBV7-2 and TRBJ1-5): GAGVSQSPSNKVTEKGKDVELRCDPISGHTALYWYRQSLGQGLEFLIYFQGNSAPDKSGLPSDRFSAERTGGSVSTLTIQRTQQEDSAVYLCASSAGEANQPQHFGDGTRLSIL.

A few counts support this clonotype. The chain employs TRBV11-2 and TRBJ2-2; 7 bases line up with TRBD2. This CDR3 is built from 14 residues. The V gene end was trimmed by 0 bases and the J gene end by 6 bases; junction bases not matched to a gene: 1. Germline CDR1 is SGHAT and CDR2 is FQNNGV. CDR3 nucleotide sequence: TGTGCCAGCAGCTTAGACGGACTAGCCGGGGAGCTGTTTTTT. This sequence encodes CASSLDGLAGELFF.

V and J are TRBV7-6 and TRBJ2-5, with D perhaps assigned TRBD1 or TRBD2 (5 bases each). V gave up 2 bases and J gave up 5 bases, with 9 bases separating them. The germline CDR1 and CDR2 sequences are SGHVS and FNYEAQ. The CDR3 has 13 amino acids. CDR3 DNA: TGTGCCAGCAGCTTACCGGGGACGGAGACCCAGTACTTC. Residues: CASSLPGTETQYF.

V is TRBV7-2 and J is TRBJ2-7, with D hard to call. Germline CDR1 and CDR2: SGHTA and FQGNSA. The CDR3 is 15 residues long. The ends were cut back, 0 bases at V and 0 bases at J, with 9 bases in the middle. The CDR3 region has the DNA TGTGCCAGCAGCTTAGCGTCCGAACTCTCCTACGAGCAGTACTTC. It yields the protein CASSLASELSYEQYF.

This clonotype has only one observation. The V and J genes are TRBV2 and TRBJ2-2; no clear D. Germline-derived CDR1 and CDR2 are SNHLY and FYNNEI. The length of the CDR3 is 14 residues. The germline V and J ends were trimmed by 8 bases and 4 bases, with 14 bases remaining between them. CDR3 coding DNA: TGTGCCAGCCAAACAGACGGTGGCACCGGGGAGCTGTTTTTT. Translating it yields CASQTDGGTGELFF.

The chain employs TRBV12-3 or TRBV12-4 and TRBJ1-2; a weak D match, TRBD1 (5 bases). V shed 6 bases and J shed 6 bases, with 14 bases lying between them. The CDR3 has 13 residues. Written as DNA, the CDR3 is TGTGCCAGCAGCAATACCGGGGCCAATGGCTACACCTTC. Translation gives CASSNTGANGYTF.

This sequence joins TRBV5-5 and TRBJ1-5, with a tentative D call TRBD1 (6 bases). Trimming removed 4 bases at V and 4 bases at J, with 18 bases between. The CDR3 spans 16 residues. The germline CDR1 and CDR2 sequences are SGHKS and YYEKEE (reference sequence). This CDR3 is CASSPVQGGLNQPQHF. The CDR3, as DNA: TGTGCCAGCAGCCCCGTACAGGGTGGACTGAATCAGCCCCAGCATTTT.

The chain links TRBV29-1 to TRBJ1-1; 10 bases fit TRBD1. V trimming: 0 bases; J trimming: 4 bases; junction bases outside the gene matches: 8. Germline V lookup: CDR1 SQVTM, CDR2 ANQGSEA. This CDR3 contains 16 residues. CDR3 in DNA: TGCAGCGTTGAAGACCTGGACAGGGGGGTTCGCACTGAAGCTTTCTTT. Amino acids: CSVEDLDRGVRTEAFF.

The chain couples TRBV19 to TRBJ1-6; D unresolved. Per the germline V gene, CDR1 is LNHDA and CDR2 is SQIVND (reference sequence). Trimming pared 3 bases from V and 10 bases from J, leaving 10 bases between. The CDR3 is 13 amino acids. Here the CDR3 DNA reads TGTGCCAGTAGTATCAGTGGGAGGTCACCCCTCCACTTT. This gives the protein CASSISGRSPLHF.

In the case of this clonotype: Lacking the conserved final phenylalanine or tryptophan, this CDR3 likely reflects a read error. The chain is built from TRBV24-1 and TRBJ2-5; D gene unclear. From germline, CDR1 is KGHDR and CDR2 SFDVKD. The CDR3 is 12 amino acids. The V gene lost 1 base and the J gene lost 3 bases, with 2 bases spanning the gap. CDR3 amino acids: CATSDFEETQYV. As DNA, the CDR3 is TGTGCCACCAGTGATTTTGAAGAGACCCAGTACGTC.

The chain joins TRBV28 to TRBJ2-3, with TRBD2 identical over 10 bases. Germline CDR1 MDHEN, CDR2 SYDVKM. The CDR3 covers 18 residues. With 6 bases clipped from V and 0 bases from J, the junction kept 12 bases outside the gene matches. The CDR3 nucleotides read TGTGCCAGCAGCCCCAAAGGGGGAGCGGGAGGGAGCACAGATACGCAGTATTTT. The encoded protein is CASSPKGGAGGSTDTQYF.

This clonotype has only a few counts. V gene TRBV6-2 or TRBV6-3 combines with J gene TRBJ2-7; 11 bases agree with TRBD2. The CDR3 has 17 amino acids. The V segment lost 4 bases and the J segment 2 bases; nucleotides outside the gene matches: 10. CDR1 and CDR2 from the germline V gene are MNHEY and SVGEGT. CDR3 coding DNA: TGTGCCAGCAGTTGGGAAGTGGGACTAGCGGAACCCTACGAGCAGTACTTC. Residues: CASSWEVGLAEPYEQYF.